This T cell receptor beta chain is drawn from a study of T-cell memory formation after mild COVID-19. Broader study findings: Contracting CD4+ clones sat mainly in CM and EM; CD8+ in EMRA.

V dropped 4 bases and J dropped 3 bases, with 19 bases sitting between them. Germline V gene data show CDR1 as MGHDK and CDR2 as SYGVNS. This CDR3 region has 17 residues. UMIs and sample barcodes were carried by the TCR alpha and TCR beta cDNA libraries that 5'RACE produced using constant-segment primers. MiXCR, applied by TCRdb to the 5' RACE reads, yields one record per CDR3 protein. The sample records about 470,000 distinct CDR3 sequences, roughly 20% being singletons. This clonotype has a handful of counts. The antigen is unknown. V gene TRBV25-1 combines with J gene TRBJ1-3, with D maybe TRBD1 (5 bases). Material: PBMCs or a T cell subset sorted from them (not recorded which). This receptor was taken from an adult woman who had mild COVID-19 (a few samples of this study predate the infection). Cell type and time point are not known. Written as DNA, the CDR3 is TGTGCCAGCAGTGGGGACGTACGTATCGACAGTGGAAACACCATATATTTT. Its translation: CASSGDVRIDSGNTIYF. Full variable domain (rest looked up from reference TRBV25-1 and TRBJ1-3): EADIYQTPRYLVIGTGKKITLECSQTMGHDKMYWYQQDPGMELHLIHYSYGVNSTEKGDLSSESTVSRIRTEHFPLTLESARPSHTSQYLCASSGDVRIDSGNTIYFGEGSWLTVV.